The TCR beta chain described here comes from a study of OX40 agonist ivuxolimab in advanced cancers. Study-wide context: Subjects had a mean age of 60 years, with a range of roughly 20 to 79; around 80% were male. Study results and limitations: Relative to CD4+ cells, CD8+ T cells on average had more expanded clones.

Germline V lookup: CDR1 SGHAT, CDR2 FQNNGV. The CDR3 runs 11 residues. Trimming stripped 2 bases from V and 6 bases from J, with 2 bases between. This clone was found once. Its antigen is currently unknown. Sequenced by immunoSEQ multiplex PCR; TCRdb stores in-frame clones only, minus some. This table holds 30,000 to 40,000 clones, about 90% found once. The J gene is TRBJ2-1, the V gene TRBV11-2; no reliable D call. Here the sequenced sample was CD4+ or CD8+ T cells sorted from blood, taken in a trial of the OX40 agonist ivuxolimab. This receptor was identified in an adult with an advanced solid tumor such as melanoma, head and neck, liver or kidney cancer. CDR3 sequence: CASSLTNEQFF. DNA of the CDR3: TGTGCCAGCAGCTTAACCAATGAGCAGTTCTTC.